One and the same sample provided the 4 T cell receptor beta chains below, sequenced in a study of T cells in Graves' hyperthyroidism and ophthalmopathy. TCR beta CDR3 regions were amplified from RNA. Using the HTBI primer set, a first-round RT-PCR was run on the TCR CDR3. TCRdb itself ran the multiplex PCR reads through MiXCR, one entry per CDR3 protein. The data contain a few hundred thousand distinct CDR3 sequences, 40% to 55% of them singletons. Sequencing was done on a sample of peripheral blood or thyroid tissue (not recorded which). These receptors were obtained from a woman aged 18-29 years with Graves' hyperthyroidism.

The chain joins TRBV10-3 to TRBJ1-4, with D unclear. Germline values: CDR1 ENHRY, CDR2 SYGVKD. V lost 2 bases, J lost 8 bases, and 9 bases lay in between. CDR3 length: 13 residues. CDR3: CAISEVRNEKLFF. The DNA of the CDR3 is TGTGCCATCAGTGAGGTGCGGAACGAAAAACTGTTTTTT.

The chain has TRBV7-2 and TRBJ2-5; TRBD1 might be the D (5 bases). Germline V gene lookup returns CDR1 SGHTA and CDR2 FQGNSA. The germline V and J ends were trimmed by 2 bases and 12 bases, with 10 bases remaining between them. The CDR3 spans 11 residues. In DNA, the CDR3 is TGTGCCAGCAGCTTACTGACAGTCGAGTACTTC. As protein: CASSLLTVEYF.

This clonotype was counted only a few times. The rearrangement joins TRBV18 to TRBJ1-2; D gene uncertain. This CDR3 is built from 13 residues. Between the trimmed V and J ends, which lost 3 bases and 3 bases, there was a span of 8 bases. Germline values: CDR1 KGHSH, CDR2 LQKENI. CDR3 bases: TGTGCCAGCTCACCCGCGGGGTACTATGGCTACACCTTC. It translates to CASSPAGYYGYTF.

The chain carries TRBV18 and TRBJ1-5; TRBD1 is a possible D gene (5 bases). Germline CDR1 and CDR2: KGHSH and LQKENI. V lost 3 bases, J lost 3 bases, and 12 bases lay in between. The CDR3 extends over 15 amino acids. CDR3 loop: CASSPWTGLNQPQHF. The CDR3 DNA is TGTGCCAGCTCACCCTGGACGGGACTCAATCAGCCCCAGCATTTT.